These 21 T cell receptor beta chains share one sample of origin, sequenced in a study of cytomegalovirus exposure and HLA in healthy donors. PCR used 60 Vbeta primers and 13 Jbeta primers. Measured with immunoSEQ multiplex PCR; TCRdb has only the in-frame clones, and not every one. The sample lists under 200,000 clones, roughly 77% occurring once. The sample comprised PBMCs. The receptors were gathered from a man aged 50-60 years in good health and CMV-seropositive.

This clone was detected a few times. Other DNA variants within this sample encode the same CDR3. The rearrangement joins TRBV29-1 to TRBJ1-1; 9 positions agree with TRBD1. Germline CDR1 SQVTM, CDR2 ANQGSEA. V shed 2 bases, J shed 5 bases, and the junction held 3 bases outside the gene matches. The CDR3 spans 13 residues. This CDR3 is CSVEIDRGTEAFF. The CDR3 region has the DNA TGCAGCGTTGAAATAGACAGGGGGACTGAAGCTTTCTTT.

The sample holds one count of this clone. The chain has TRBV10-3 and TRBJ2-5, with a tentative D call TRBD1 (6 bases). The DNA end is a closer match to TRBJ2-7, so the J assignment may be wrong. From germline, CDR1 is ENHRY and CDR2 SYGVKD. The CDR3 loop spans 14 amino acids. Here the CDR3 DNA reads TGTGCCATCAGCCTCTCCCAGGGGCAGTACGAGCAGTACTTC. Protein product: CAISLSQGQYEQYF.

Here the CDR3 reads CASSLEPGQAYEQYF. The CDR3 DNA reads TGCGCCAGCAGCTTGGAACCGGGACAGGCTTACGAGCAGTACTTC. This chain links TRBV5-1 with TRBJ2-7; 8 bases fit TRBD1. Germline V gene sequence: CDR1 SGHRS, CDR2 YFSETQ. The CDR3 has 15 residues. Unmatched junction bases numbered 6, after V lost 0 bases and J lost 4 bases.

The chain recombines TRBV10-3 with TRBJ1-2; 8 bases map to TRBD1. This CDR3 is built from 13 residues. The ends lost 4 bases at V and 12 bases at J; junction bases unmatched: 10. Germline CDR1 is ENHRY and CDR2 is SYGVKD. The CDR3 reads CAISGTGSLTDTF. The CDR3 bases are TGTGCCATCAGTGGGACAGGGTCCCTTACGGACACCTTC.

The chain joins TRBV4-2 to TRBJ2-2; TRBD2 agrees at 7 bases. With V trimmed by 1 base and J by 6 bases, 8 bases remained unmatched. Germline V gives CDR1 LGHNA, CDR2 YNFKEQ. The CDR3 has 16 residues. CDR3 amino acids: CASSQVGEGRAGELFF. For the CDR3, the DNA is TGTGCCAGCAGCCAAGTTGGGGAGGGAAGGGCCGGGGAGCTGTTTTTT.

The J gene is TRBJ2-7, the V gene TRBV27; D may be TRBD1 (5 bases). CDR1 and CDR2 from the germline V gene are MNHEY and SMNVEV (reference sequence). CDR3 size: 14 residues. Trimming shortened V by 5 bases and J by 7 bases, and 18 bases separated the two germline ends. CDR3 sequence (DNA): TGTGCCAGCAGTAAGATATCAGGGCTCGGGGAGCAGTACTTC. This codes for CASSKISGLGEQYF.

This chain joins TRBV5-6 and TRBJ1-5; TRBD1 aligns across 7 bases. V shed 0 bases, J shed 3 bases, and the junction held 6 bases outside the gene matches. Germline loops: CDR1 SGHDT, CDR2 YYEEEE. The CDR3 covers 16 residues. The CDR3 spells CASSLVGDSNNQPQHF. CDR3 in DNA: TGTGCCAGCAGCTTGGTGGGGGACAGCAACAATCAGCCCCAGCATTTT.

The count of this clone is one. The J gene is TRBJ2-5, the V gene TRBV4-3; tentative D call: TRBD1 (5 bases). The V gene's germline CDR1 is LGHNA and CDR2 YSLEER. Trimming removed 0 bases at V and 0 bases at J, with 11 bases between. The length of the CDR3 is 16 residues. CDR3 in amino acids: CASSQDPTEYQETQYF. CDR3 nucleotide sequence: TGCGCCAGCAGCCAAGATCCGACAGAATACCAAGAGACCCAGTACTTC.

This clone was recorded once. V and J are TRBV2 and TRBJ1-2, with TRBD1 matching 8 bases. Trimming took 6 bases from V and 4 from J; bases not matched to a gene: 7. The length of the CDR3 is 14 residues. Per the germline V gene, CDR1 is SNHLY and CDR2 is FYNNEI. The CDR3 DNA reads as TGTGCCAGCAGAAGACAGGGGCTGATCTATGGCTACACCTTC. This translates into CASRRQGLIYGYTF.

CDR3 residues: CASSQRQQGTTEAFF. The CDR3 DNA is TGTGCCAGCAGCCAACGTCAACAGGGAACCACTGAAGCTTTCTTT. The gene calls are TRBV7-6 and TRBJ1-1; perhaps TRBD1 as D (6 bases). V dropped 5 bases and J dropped 4 bases, with 17 bases sitting between them. Germline V gene data show CDR1 as SGHVS and CDR2 as FNYEAQ. CDR3 length equals 15 residues. The whole variable domain, remainder taken from reference TRBV7-6 and TRBJ1-1, is GAGVSQSPRYKVTKRGQDVALRCDPISGHVSLYWYRQALGQGPEFLTYFNYEAQQDKSGLPNDRFSAERPEGSISTLTIQRTEQRDSAMYRCASSQRQQGTTEAFFGQGTRLTVV.

The V and J genes are TRBV7-2 and TRBJ2-2; 11 bases fit TRBD2. The germline CDR1 and CDR2 sequences are SGHTA and FQGNSA. After removal of 3 bases from V and 7 bases from J, the junction contained 10 bases not matched to a gene. There are 17 residues in the CDR3. CDR3 sequence reads: CASSFAIAGGPFGELFF. The CDR3 coding sequence is TGTGCCAGCAGCTTCGCTATAGCGGGGGGGCCTTTCGGGGAGCTGTTTTTT.

The chain employs TRBV5-4 and TRBJ2-7; 14 bases fit TRBD2. Trimming at V came to 4 bases and at J to 2 bases, leaving 8 bases not matched to a gene. Germline CDR1 is SGHNT and CDR2 is YYREEE (reference sequence). This CDR3 contains 17 residues. The DNA of the CDR3 is TGTGCCAGCAGCCCCGGGACTAGCGGGGGCCTAACCTACGAGCAGTACTTC. Its translation is CASSPGTSGGLTYEQYF. Looking up the rest from reference TRBV5-4 and TRBJ2-7 gives the full variable domain: ETGVTQSPTHLIKTRGQQVTLRCSSQSGHNTVSWYQQALGQGPQFIFQYYREEENGRGNFPPRFSGLQFPNYSSELNVNALELDDSALYLCASSPGTSGGLTYEQYFGPGTRLTVT.

This CDR3 reads CASSYSKAGGRYEQYF. The CDR3 nucleotides read TGTGCCAGCAGTTACTCGAAAGCGGGGGGGCGGTACGAGCAGTACTTC. The V gene is TRBV6-5, the J gene TRBJ2-7, with TRBD2 matching 10 bases. CDR1 is MNHEY and CDR2 is SVGAGI in the germline V gene. Trimming at V came to 0 bases and at J to 4 bases, leaving 6 bases not matched to a gene. The CDR3 loop spans 16 amino acids.

The chain uses TRBV28 and TRBJ2-3; 11 nucleotides align to TRBD2. This CDR3 is 17 amino acids long. J lost 5 bases, V lost 4 bases, and 11 bases had no gene match. Germline CDR1 MDHEN, CDR2 SYDVKM. The CDR3 sequence: CASSSYLLAGVRDTQYF. The CDR3 coding sequence is TGTGCCAGCAGTTCCTACCTACTAGCGGGGGTTAGAGATACGCAGTATTTT.

The V and J genes are TRBV18 and TRBJ1-5; D is perhaps TRBD1 (5 bases). Trimming removed 3 bases from V and 6 bases from J, with 9 bases in between. Germline V CDR1 and CDR2: KGHSH, LQKENI. The CDR3 runs to 13 residues. CDR3 loop: CASSPEGVQPQHF. The DNA for the CDR3 is TGTGCCAGCTCACCTGAAGGGGTTCAGCCCCAGCATTTT.

The chain uses TRBV4-3 and TRBJ2-3; 7 nucleotides line up with TRBD2. Germline CDR1 and CDR2: LGHNA and YSLEER. CDR3 length: 15 amino acids. The trim removed 5 bases at V and 2 bases at J, leaving 7 bases unmatched. The CDR3 here is CASSFSGVNTDTQYF. CDR3 bases: TGCGCCAGCAGCTTCAGCGGGGTCAACACAGATACGCAGTATTTT.

J is TRBJ2-6 and V is TRBV5-6; perhaps TRBD1 as D (5 bases). Trimming left V 2 bases short and J 1 base short, with 13 bases between. This CDR3 region has 17 residues. Germline assignment: CDR1 SGHDT and CDR2 YYEEEE. CDR3 DNA sequence: TGTGCCAGCAGCTTTGGCAGGGTACGTTCTGGGGCCAACGTCCTGACTTTC. This codes for CASSFGRVRSGANVLTF.

V usage is TRBV10-3 and J usage is TRBJ2-2; 8 bases match TRBD1. Per the germline V gene, CDR1 is ENHRY and CDR2 is SYGVKD. V lost 6 bases to trimming and J lost 7 bases; unmatched junction nucleotides: 7. The length of the CDR3 is 14 residues. The CDR3: CAISTGGIVGELFF. CDR3 bases: TGTGCCATCAGCACAGGGGGAATAGTCGGGGAGCTGTTTTTT.

This clone was counted a few times. This chain joins TRBV5-1 and TRBJ2-4; TRBD2 aligns across 13 bases. CDR3 length: 15 residues. J lost 4 bases, V lost 4 bases, and 2 bases had no gene match. Germline V gene sequence: CDR1 SGHRS, CDR2 YFSETQ. CDR3 protein: CASSTGLAGKNIQYF. CDR3 coding DNA: TGCGCCAGCAGCACGGGACTAGCGGGGAAAAACATTCAGTACTTC.

V and J are TRBV7-3 and TRBJ2-7; 9 positions match TRBD1. V trimming: 5 bases; J trimming: 3 bases; junction bases outside the gene matches: 5. The CDR3 sequence is 14 residues long. Per germline, CDR1 SGHTA and CDR2 FQGTGA. CDR3 nucleotide sequence: TGTGCCAGCAGCCCTACGGGACAGGGCTACGAGCAGTACTTC. This encodes CASSPTGQGYEQYF. Full variable domain (outside the CDR3, taken from reference TRBV7-3 and TRBJ2-7): GAGVSQTPSNKVTEKGKYVELRCDPISGHTALYWYRQSLGQGPEFLIYFQGTGAADDSGLPNDRFFAVRPEGSVSTLKIQRTERGDSAVYLCASSPTGQGYEQYFGPGTRLTVT.

J is TRBJ2-1 and V is TRBV18; 9 bases are shared with TRBD1. The CDR3 sequence is 18 residues long. With V trimmed by 0 bases and J by 9 bases, 15 bases remained unmatched. Germline-derived CDR1 and CDR2 are KGHSH and LQKENI. The CDR3 region has the DNA TGTGCCAGCTCACCACCGGGACAGGGAAGAGGCTACGGGGGTGAGCAGTTCTTC. The encoded protein is CASSPPGQGRGYGGEQFF. The full variable domain, with the rest looked up from reference TRBV18 and TRBJ2-1, is NAGVMQNPRHLVRRRGQEARLRCSPMKGHSHVYWYRQLPEEGLKFMVYLQKENIIDESGMPKERFSAEFPKEGPSILRIQQVVRGDSAAYFCASSPPGQGRGYGGEQFFGPGTRLTVL.